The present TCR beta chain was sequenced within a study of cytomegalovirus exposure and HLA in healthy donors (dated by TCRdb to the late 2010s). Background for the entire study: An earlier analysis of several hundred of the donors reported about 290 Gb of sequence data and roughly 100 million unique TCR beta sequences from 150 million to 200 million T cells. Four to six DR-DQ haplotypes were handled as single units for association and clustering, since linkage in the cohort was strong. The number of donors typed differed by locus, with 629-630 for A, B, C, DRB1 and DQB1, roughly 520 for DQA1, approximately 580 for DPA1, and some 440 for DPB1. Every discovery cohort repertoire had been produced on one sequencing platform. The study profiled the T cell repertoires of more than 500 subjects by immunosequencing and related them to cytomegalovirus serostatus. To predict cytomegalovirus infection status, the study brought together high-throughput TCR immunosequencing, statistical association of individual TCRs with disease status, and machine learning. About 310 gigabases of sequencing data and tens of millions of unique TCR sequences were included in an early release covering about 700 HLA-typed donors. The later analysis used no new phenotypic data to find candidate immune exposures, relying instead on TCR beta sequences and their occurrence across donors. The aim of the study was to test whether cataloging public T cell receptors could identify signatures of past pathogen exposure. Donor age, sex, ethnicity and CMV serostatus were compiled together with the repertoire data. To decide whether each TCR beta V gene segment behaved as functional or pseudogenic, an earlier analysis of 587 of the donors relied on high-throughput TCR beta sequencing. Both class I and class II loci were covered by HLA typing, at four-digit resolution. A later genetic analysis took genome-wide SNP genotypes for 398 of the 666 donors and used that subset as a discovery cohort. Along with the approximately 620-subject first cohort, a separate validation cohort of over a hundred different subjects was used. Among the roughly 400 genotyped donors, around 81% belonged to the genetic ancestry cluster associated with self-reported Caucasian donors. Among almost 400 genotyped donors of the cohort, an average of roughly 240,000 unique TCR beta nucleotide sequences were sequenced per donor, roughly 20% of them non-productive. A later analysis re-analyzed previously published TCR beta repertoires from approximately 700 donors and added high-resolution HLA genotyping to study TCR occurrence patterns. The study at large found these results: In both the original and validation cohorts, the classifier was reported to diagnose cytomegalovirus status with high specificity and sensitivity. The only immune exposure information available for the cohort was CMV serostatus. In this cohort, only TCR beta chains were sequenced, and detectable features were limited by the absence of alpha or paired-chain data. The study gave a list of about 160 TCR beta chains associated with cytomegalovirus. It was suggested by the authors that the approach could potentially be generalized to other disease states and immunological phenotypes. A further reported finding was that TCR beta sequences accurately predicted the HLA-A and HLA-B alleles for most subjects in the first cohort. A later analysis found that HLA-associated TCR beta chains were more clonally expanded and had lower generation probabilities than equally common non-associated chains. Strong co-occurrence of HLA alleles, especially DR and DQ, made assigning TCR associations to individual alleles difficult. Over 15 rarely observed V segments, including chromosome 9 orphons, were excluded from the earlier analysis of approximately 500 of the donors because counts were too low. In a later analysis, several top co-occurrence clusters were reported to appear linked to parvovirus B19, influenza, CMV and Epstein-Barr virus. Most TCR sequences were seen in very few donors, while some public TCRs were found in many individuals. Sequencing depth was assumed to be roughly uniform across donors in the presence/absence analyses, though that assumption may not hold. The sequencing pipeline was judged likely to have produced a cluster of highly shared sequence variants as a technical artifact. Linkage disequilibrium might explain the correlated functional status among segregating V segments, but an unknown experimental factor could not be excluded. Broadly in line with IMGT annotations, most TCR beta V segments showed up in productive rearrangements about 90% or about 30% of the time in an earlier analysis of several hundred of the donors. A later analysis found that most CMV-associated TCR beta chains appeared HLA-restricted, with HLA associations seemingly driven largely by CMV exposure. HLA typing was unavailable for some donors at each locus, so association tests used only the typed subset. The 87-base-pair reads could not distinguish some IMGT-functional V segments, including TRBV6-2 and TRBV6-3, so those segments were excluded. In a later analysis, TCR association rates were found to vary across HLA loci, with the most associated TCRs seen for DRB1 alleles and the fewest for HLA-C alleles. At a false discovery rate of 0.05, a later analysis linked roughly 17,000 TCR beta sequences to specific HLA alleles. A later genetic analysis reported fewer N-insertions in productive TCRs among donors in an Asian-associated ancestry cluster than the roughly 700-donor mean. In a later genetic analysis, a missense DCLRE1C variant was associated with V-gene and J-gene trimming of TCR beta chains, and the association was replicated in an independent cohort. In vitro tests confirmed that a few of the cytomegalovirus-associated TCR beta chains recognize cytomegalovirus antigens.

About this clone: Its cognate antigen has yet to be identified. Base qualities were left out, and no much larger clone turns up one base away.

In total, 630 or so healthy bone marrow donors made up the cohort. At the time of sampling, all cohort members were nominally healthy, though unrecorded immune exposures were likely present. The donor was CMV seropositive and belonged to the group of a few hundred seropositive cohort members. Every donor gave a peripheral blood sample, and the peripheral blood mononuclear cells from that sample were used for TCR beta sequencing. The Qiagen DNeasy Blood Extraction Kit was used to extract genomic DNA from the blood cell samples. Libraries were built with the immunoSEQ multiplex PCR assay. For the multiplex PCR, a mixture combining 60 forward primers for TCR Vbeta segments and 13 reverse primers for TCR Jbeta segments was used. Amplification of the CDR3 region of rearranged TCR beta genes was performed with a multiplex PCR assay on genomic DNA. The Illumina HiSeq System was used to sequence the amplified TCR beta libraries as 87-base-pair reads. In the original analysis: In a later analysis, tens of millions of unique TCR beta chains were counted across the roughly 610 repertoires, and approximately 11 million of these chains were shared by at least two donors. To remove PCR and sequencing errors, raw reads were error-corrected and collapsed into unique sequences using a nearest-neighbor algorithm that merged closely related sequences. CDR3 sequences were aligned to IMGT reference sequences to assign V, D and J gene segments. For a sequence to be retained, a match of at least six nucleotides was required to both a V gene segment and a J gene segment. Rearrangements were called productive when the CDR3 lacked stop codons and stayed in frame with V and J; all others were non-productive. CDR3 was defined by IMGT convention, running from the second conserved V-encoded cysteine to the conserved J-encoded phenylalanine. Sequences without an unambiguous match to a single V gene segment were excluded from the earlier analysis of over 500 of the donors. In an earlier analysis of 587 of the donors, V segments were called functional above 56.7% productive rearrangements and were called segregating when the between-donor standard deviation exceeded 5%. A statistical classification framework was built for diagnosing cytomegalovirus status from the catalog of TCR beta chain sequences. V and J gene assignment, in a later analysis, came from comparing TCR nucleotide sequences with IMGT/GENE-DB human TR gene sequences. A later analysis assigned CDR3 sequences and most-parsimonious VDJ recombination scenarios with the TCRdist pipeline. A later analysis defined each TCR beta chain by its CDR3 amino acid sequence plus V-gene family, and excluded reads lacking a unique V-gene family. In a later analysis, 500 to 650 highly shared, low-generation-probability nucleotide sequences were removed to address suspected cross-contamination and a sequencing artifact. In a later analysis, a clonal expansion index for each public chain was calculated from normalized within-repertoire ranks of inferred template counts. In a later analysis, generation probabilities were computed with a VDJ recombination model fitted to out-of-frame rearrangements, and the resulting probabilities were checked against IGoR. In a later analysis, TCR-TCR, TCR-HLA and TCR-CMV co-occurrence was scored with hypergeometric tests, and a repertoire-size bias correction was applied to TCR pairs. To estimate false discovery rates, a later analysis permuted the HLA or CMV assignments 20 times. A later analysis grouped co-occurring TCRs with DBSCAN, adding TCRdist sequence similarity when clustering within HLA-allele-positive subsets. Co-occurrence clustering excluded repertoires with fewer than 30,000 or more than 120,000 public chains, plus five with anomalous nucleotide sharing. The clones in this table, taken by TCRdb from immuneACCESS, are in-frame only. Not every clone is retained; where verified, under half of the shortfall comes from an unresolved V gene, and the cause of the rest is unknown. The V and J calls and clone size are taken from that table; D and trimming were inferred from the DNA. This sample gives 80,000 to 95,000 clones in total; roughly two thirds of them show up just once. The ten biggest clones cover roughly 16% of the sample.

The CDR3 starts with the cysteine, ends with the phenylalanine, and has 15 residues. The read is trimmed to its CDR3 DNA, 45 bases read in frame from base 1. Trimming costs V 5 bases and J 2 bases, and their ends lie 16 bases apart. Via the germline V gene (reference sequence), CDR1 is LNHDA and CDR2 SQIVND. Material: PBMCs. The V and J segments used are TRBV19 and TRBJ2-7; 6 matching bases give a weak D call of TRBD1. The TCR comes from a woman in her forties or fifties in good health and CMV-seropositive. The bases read TGTGCCAGTAGTCCACGGACAGCCAACACCTACGAGCAGTACTTC. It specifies CASSPRTANTYEQYF.